One and the same sample provided the 18 T cell receptor beta chains below, sequenced in a study of T cell repertoires in cytomegalovirus infection. TCRdb itself ran the reads through MiXCR, one entry per CDR3 protein. The sample consists of more than 400,000 distinct CDR3 sequences, about 30% of them appearing once. The sample consisted of PBMCs. The receptor source for this set is a human donor in good health (CMV status not recorded). Some clones in this sample may be carry-over from other donors' samples.

The V gene is TRBV19, the J gene TRBJ2-7; D may correspond to TRBD1 or TRBD2 (5 bases each). The CDR3 loop spans 14 amino acids. Looked up from germline, CDR1 is LNHDA and CDR2 is SQIVND (reference sequence). V shed 3 bases and J shed 1 base, with 10 bases lying between them. CDR3: CASSIVGTSYEQYF. In nucleotides, the CDR3 is TGTGCCAGTAGTATCGTAGGGACGTCCTACGAGCAGTACTTC. Filled out from reference TRBV19 and TRBJ2-7, the complete variable domain reads DGGITQSPKYLFRKEGQNVTLSCEQNLNHDAMYWYRQDPGQGLRLIYYSQIVNDFQKGDIAEGYSVSREKKESFPLTVTSAQKNPTAFYLCASSIVGTSYEQYFGPGTRLTVT.

In its sample, this clonotype was seen a few times. The chain recombines TRBV2 with TRBJ2-5; 11 bases align to TRBD2. The CDR3 is 15 amino acids. Germline V lookup: CDR1 SNHLY, CDR2 FYNNEI. The V segment lost 4 bases and the J segment 5 bases; nucleotides outside the gene matches: 6. The CDR3 DNA reads as TGTGCCAGCAGTGTAGCGGGAGGGCCGTCGGAGACCCAGTACTTC. Translated, it gives CASSVAGGPSETQYF.

This clonotype was counted at least ten times. This chain connects TRBV15 to TRBJ2-6; D might be TRBD1 or TRBD2, each matching 5 bases. V lost 0 bases, J lost 0 bases, and 6 bases lay in between. CDR3 size: 16 residues. From germline, CDR1 is LNHNV and CDR2 YYDKDF (reference sequence). CDR3 region: CATSRERGSGANVLTF. CDR3 coding DNA: TGTGCCACCAGCAGAGAGAGGGGCTCTGGGGCCAACGTCCTGACTTTC.

This clonotype was detected ten times or more. The rearrangement uses TRBV6-6 and TRBJ2-3, with D unresolved. From germline, CDR1 is MNHNY and CDR2 SVGAGI (reference sequence). Trimming left V 2 bases short and J 0 bases short, with 12 bases between. CDR3 length: 16 amino acids. The CDR3 loop is CASSYPAGTSTDTQYF. The CDR3 DNA reads as TGTGCCAGCAGTTACCCCGCAGGCACTAGCACAGATACGCAGTATTTT.

The CDR3 DNA sequence: TGTGCCAGCAGCCAAACACAGGGGGCTGGGGCCAACGTCCTGACTTTC. As protein: CASSQTQGAGANVLTF. The rearrangement joins TRBV2 to TRBJ2-6, with 8 positions matching TRBD1. The germline CDR1 and CDR2 sequences are SNHLY and FYNNEI. Unmatched junction bases numbered 6, after V lost 6 bases and J lost 2 bases. The CDR3 covers 16 residues.

The chain joins TRBV24-1 to TRBJ1-5; 8 nucleotides agree with TRBD1. Germline V gene data show CDR1 as KGHDR and CDR2 as SFDVKD. CDR3 size: 13 residues. Trimming cost V 8 bases and J 6 bases; bases outside gene matches: 5. The CDR3 is CATTDRGGQPQHF. CDR3 coding DNA: TGTGCCACCACCGACAGGGGCGGTCAGCCCCAGCATTTT.

V usage is TRBV29-1 and J usage is TRBJ2-1; 11 nucleotides line up with TRBD2. The germline CDR1 and CDR2 sequences are SQVTM and ANQGSEA. Losses at the gene ends were 2 bases for V and 6 bases for J; bases not matched to a gene: 6. The CDR3 loop spans 15 amino acids. CDR3: CSVERASGRSNEQFF. CDR3 nucleotides: TGCAGCGTTGAAAGGGCTAGCGGGAGGTCCAATGAGCAGTTCTTC.

Only a few counts were recorded for this clonotype. The rearrangement links TRBV14 to TRBJ2-1, with 7 bases aligning to TRBD1. The V gene's germline CDR1 is SGHDN and CDR2 FVKESK. This CDR3 region has 13 residues. V was pared by 4 bases and J by 12 bases, with 9 bases of the junction left unmatched. The CDR3 protein is CASSPVDGTAQFF. Here the CDR3 DNA reads TGTGCCAGCAGCCCGGTCGACGGGACAGCGCAGTTCTTC.

This clonotype appeared a few times. The chain employs TRBV14 and TRBJ2-3; D is undetermined. CDR3 size: 13 residues. Germline V gene data show CDR1 as SGHDN and CDR2 as FVKESK. V lost 4 bases and J 2 bases, leaving 7 bases between the germline ends. The DNA of the CDR3 is TGTGCCAGCAGCCCCTTTTTCACAGATACGCAGTATTTT. Its translation: CASSPFFTDTQYF.

V gene TRBV5-1 combines with J gene TRBJ2-7; D perhaps matches TRBD2 (5 bases). V shed 0 bases and J shed 4 bases, with 23 bases lying between them. This CDR3 has 18 amino acids. Germline V CDR1 and CDR2: SGHRS, YFSETQ. The CDR3 loop is CASSLAFRLEGLFYEQYF. CDR3 nucleotides: TGCGCCAGCAGCTTGGCATTCCGGTTGGAAGGACTTTTTTACGAGCAGTACTTC.

The chain combines TRBV7-2 with TRBJ2-3; D is perhaps TRBD2 (5 bases). Trimming removed 4 bases at V and 2 bases at J, with 10 bases between. The CDR3 covers 14 residues. From germline, CDR1 is SGHTA and CDR2 FQGNSA. The CDR3 loop is CASSSGLHTDTQYF. In DNA form, the CDR3 reads TGTGCCAGCAGCTCCGGACTCCACACAGATACGCAGTATTTT.

The chain uses TRBV6-5 and TRBJ2-1, with 10 bases identical to TRBD2. CDR1 MNHEY and CDR2 SVGAGI come from the germline V gene. This CDR3 comprises 17 residues. V was clipped by 2 bases and J by 7 bases; unmatched bases: 11. The CDR3 DNA follows: TGTGCCAGCAGTTACCCATCGACTAGCGGGTTGAGTAATGAGCAGTTCTTC. Protein: CASSYPSTSGLSNEQFF.

The chain uses TRBV5-1 and TRBJ1-5, with D perhaps TRBD1 (5 bases). This CDR3 region has 15 residues. Trimming cost V 0 bases and J 4 bases, with 11 bases left between them. From germline, CDR1 is SGHRS and CDR2 YFSETQ. DNA of the CDR3: TGCGCCAGCAGCTTGGAGGGCAGGGAGAATCAGCCCCAGCATTTT. It translates to CASSLEGRENQPQHF.

This clonotype was counted at least ten times. The J gene is TRBJ1-1, the V gene TRBV7-2, with 10 nucleotides matching TRBD1. After removal of 4 bases from V and 4 bases from J, the junction contained 9 bases not matched to a gene. Germline values: CDR1 SGHTA, CDR2 FQGNSA. This CDR3 has 16 amino acids. CDR3 protein: CASSSSRQGAGTEAFF. Written as DNA, the CDR3 is TGTGCCAGCAGCTCTAGCCGACAGGGGGCAGGCACTGAAGCTTTCTTT.

This clonotype was counted at least ten times. V usage is TRBV7-2 and J usage is TRBJ1-5; 7 nucleotides agree with TRBD1. Germline CDR1 reads SGHTA; CDR2 reads FQGNSA. Germline trimming cut 2 bases from V and 0 bases from J; bases unmatched to any gene: 4. The CDR3 consists of 16 residues. The DNA of the CDR3 is TGTGCCAGCAGCTTAACTTGGGACAGTAGCAATCAGCCCCAGCATTTT. It yields the protein CASSLTWDSSNQPQHF.

This clonotype was counted ten times or more. The chain is built from TRBV7-9 and TRBJ2-2; unclear D gene. The CDR3 contains 12 residues. Germline V gene data show CDR1 as SEHNR and CDR2 as FQNEAQ (reference sequence). Trimming cost V 7 bases and J 5 bases, with 8 bases left between them. The CDR3 here is CASILRTGELFF. The CDR3 DNA follows: TGTGCCAGCATCCTTCGTACCGGGGAGCTGTTTTTT. Based on the CDR3 plus reference TRBV7-9 and TRBJ2-2, the full variable domain is DTGVSQNPRHKITKRGQNVTFRCDPISEHNRLYWYRQTLGQGPEFLTYFQNEAQLEKSRLLSDRFSAERPKGSFSTLEIQRTEQGDSAMYLCASILRTGELFFGEGSRLTVL.

The V and J genes are TRBV12-3 or TRBV12-4 and TRBJ2-7; 10 positions agree with TRBD1. J lost 7 bases, V lost 6 bases, and 6 bases had no gene match. The CDR3 is 13 residues long. The CDR3 DNA is TGTGCCAGCAGCACGGGACAGGGGAATGAGCAGTACTTC. It translates to CASSTGQGNEQYF.

This clonotype was counted only a few times. In nucleotides, the CDR3 is TGTGCCAGCAGACAGACAGGGATGGTCGGCAATCAGCCCCAGCATTTT. Encoded protein: CASRQTGMVGNQPQHF. The chain has TRBV6-5 and TRBJ1-5, with 7 bases matching TRBD1. CDR3 length: 16 residues. From germline, CDR1 is MNHEY and CDR2 SVGAGI. J lost 2 bases, V lost 6 bases, and 10 bases had no gene match.